The clone carrying this T cell receptor (beta chain) has only a few counts. The antigen remains unidentified. TCRB transcripts that were expressed got sequenced, as all of the isolated RNA had been reverse transcribed. Libraries were prepared by immunoSEQ multiplex PCR; TCRdb keeps only in-frame clonotypes and omits some of them. The sample holds roughly 730,000 clones, around an eighth seen once. The data derive from a study of beta chain features in type 1 diabetes. Study results and caveats: When Type 1 diabetes patients were examined, their TCRB CDR3s proved moderately but significantly shorter in all four CD4+ subsets.

The V end was cut by 4 bases, the J end by 3 bases, with 13 bases between. The CDR3 loop spans 13 amino acids. Germline V gene lookup returns CDR1 GTSNPN and CDR2 SVGIG (reference sequence). This TCR was sampled from a man aged 18 to 29 with type 1 diabetes. Source material: naive CD4+ T cells from blood. V is TRBV30 and J is TRBJ2-7; possibly TRBD1 for D (5 bases). CDR3 sequence reads: CAWNPTGVYEQYF. As DNA, the CDR3 is TGTGCCTGGAACCCTACAGGAGTCTACGAGCAGTACTTC.